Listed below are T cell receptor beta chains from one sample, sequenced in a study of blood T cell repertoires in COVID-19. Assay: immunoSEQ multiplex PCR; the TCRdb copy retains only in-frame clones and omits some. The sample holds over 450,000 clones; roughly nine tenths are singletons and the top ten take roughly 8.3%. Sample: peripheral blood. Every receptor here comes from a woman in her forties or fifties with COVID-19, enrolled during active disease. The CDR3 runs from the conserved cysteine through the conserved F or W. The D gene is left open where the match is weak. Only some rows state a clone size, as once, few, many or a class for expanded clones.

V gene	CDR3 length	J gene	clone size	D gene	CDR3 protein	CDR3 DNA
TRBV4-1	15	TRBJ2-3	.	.	CASSRFSVSTDTQYF	TGCGCCAGCAGCCGATTTAGCGTTAGCACAGATACGCAGTATTTT
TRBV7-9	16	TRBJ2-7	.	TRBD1	CASSSSGQGPSYEQYF	TGTGCCAGCAGCTCATCGGGACAGGGCCCATCCTACGAGCAGTACTTC
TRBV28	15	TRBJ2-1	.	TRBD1	CASSYRGRGGVEQFF	TGTGCCAGCAGTTACAGGGGGCGCGGAGGAGTTGAGCAGTTCTTC
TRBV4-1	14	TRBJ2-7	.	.	CASSQANSRGEQYF	TGCGCCAGCAGCCAAGCTAATTCAAGGGGGGAGCAGTACTTC
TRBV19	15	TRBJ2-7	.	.	CASSLATGSPLEQYF	TGTGCCAGTTCCCTCGCGACAGGATCCCCGCTCGAGCAGTACTTC
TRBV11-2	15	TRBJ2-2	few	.	CASSLTRGITGELFF	TGTGCCAGCAGCTTAACCAGGGGTATAACCGGGGAGCTGTTTTTT
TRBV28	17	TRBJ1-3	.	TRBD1	CASIPVGRGHSGNTIYF	TGTGCCAGCATCCCGGTCGGCAGGGGGCACTCTGGAAACACCATATATTTT
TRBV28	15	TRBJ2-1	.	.	CASSLGSGPFDEQFF	TGTGCCAGCAGTTTGGGTAGCGGCCCATTCGATGAGCAGTTCTTC
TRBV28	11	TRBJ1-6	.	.	CAWGGTSPLHF	TGTGCCTGGGGCGGGACCTCACCCCTCCACTTT
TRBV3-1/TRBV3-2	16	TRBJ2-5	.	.	CASSRKMGGLGETQYF	TGTGCCAGCAGTCGTAAGATGGGGGGGCTCGGGGAGACCCAGTACTTC
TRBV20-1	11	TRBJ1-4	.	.	CSAPGREKLFF	TGCAGTGCTCCCGGCAGGGAAAAACTGTTTTTT
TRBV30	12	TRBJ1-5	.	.	CAWSSGHQPQHF	TGTGCCTGGAGTTCAGGGCATCAGCCCCAGCATTTT
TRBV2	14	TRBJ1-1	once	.	CASSKAARITEAFF	TGTGCCAGCAGTAAAGCGGCCCGAATCACTGAAGCTTTCTTT
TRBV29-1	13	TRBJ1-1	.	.	CSAREDRNTEAFF	TGCAGCGCCCGAGAGGATAGGAACACTGAAGCTTTCTTT
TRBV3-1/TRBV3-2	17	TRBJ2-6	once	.	CASNPGLPRSGANVLTF	TGTGCCAGCAACCCAGGTCTCCCCCGCTCTGGGGCCAACGTCCTGACTTTC
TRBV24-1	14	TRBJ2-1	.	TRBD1	CATMGTGSYNEQFF	TGTGCCACAATGGGGACAGGGTCTTACAATGAGCAGTTCTTC
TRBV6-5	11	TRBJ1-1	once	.	CASTHGRVAFF	TGTGCCAGCACCCACGGCAGGGTAGCTTTCTTT
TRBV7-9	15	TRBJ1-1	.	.	CASSPVGLRNTEAFF	TGTGCCAGCAGCCCCGTTGGCCTCAGGAACACTGAAGCTTTCTTT
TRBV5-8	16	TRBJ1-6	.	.	CASSFSRSSYNSPLHF	TGTGCCAGCAGCTTTTCCCGGAGCTCCTATAATTCACCCCTCCACTTT
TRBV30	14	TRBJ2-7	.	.	CAWSVNGLEDEQYF	TGTGCCTGGAGTGTAAACGGCCTAGAAGACGAGCAGTACTTC
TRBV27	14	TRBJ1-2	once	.	CASSEDAGGGGYTF	TGTGCCAGCAGTGAAGATGCTGGGGGAGGTGGCTACACCTTC
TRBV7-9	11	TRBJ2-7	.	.	CASSLLTGQYF	TGTGCCAGCAGCTTGCTAACGGGGCAGTACTTC
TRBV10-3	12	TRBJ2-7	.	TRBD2	CAVSGGAYEQYF	TGTGCCGTATCCGGGGGGGCCTACGAGCAGTACTTC
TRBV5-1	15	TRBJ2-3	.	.	CASSFGRGPTDTQYF	TGCGCCAGCAGCTTTGGTCGGGGTCCCACAGATACGCAGTATTTT
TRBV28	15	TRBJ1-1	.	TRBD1	CASSTSGTVNTEAFF	TGTGCCAGCAGTACCTCGGGGACAGTGAACACTGAAGCTTTCTTT
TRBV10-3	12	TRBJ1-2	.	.	CAISGGNYGYTF	TGTGCCATCAGTGGCGGTAACTATGGCTACACCTTC
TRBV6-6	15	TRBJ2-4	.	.	CASSYSSSGTNIQYF	TGTGCCAGCAGTTACTCGTCCTCAGGTACAAACATTCAGTACTTC
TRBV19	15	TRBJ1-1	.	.	CASSIPETGNTEAFF	TGTGCCAGTAGTATCCCCGAGACAGGGAACACTGAAGCTTTCTTT
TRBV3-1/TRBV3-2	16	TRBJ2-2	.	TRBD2	CASSQGGGPGTGELFF	TGTGCCAGCAGCCAGGGCGGGGGGCCGGGCACCGGGGAGCTGTTTTTT
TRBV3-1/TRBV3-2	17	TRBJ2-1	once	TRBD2	CASSQAKSSGAYNEQFF	TGTGCCAGCAGCCAAGCTAAGTCTAGCGGAGCCTACAATGAGCAGTTCTTC
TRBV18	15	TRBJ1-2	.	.	CASSPQETLIYGYTF	TGTGCCAGCTCACCACAGGAGACCTTGATCTATGGCTACACCTTC
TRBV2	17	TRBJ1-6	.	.	CASSSSRVRSYNSPLHF	TGTGCCAGCAGCTCCTCCAGGGTTAGGTCCTATAATTCACCCCTCCACTTT
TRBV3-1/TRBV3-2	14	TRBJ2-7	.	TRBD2	CASSQVGGAYEQYF	TGTGCCAGCAGCCAAGTGGGGGGGGCCTACGAGCAGTACTTC
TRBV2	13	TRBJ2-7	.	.	CASMRGRAYEQYF	TGTGCCAGCATGCGGGGCCGGGCCTACGAGCAGTACTTC
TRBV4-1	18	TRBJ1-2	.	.	CASSQTPRRGRANYGYTF	TGCGCCAGCAGCCAAACCCCTAGGAGGGGGAGGGCTAACTATGGCTACACCTTC
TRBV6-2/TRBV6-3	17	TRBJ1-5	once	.	CASSYSGGGFSNQPQHF	TGTGCCAGCAGTTACTCCGGGGGGGGATTTAGCAATCAGCCCCAGCATTTT
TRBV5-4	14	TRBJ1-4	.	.	CASSSQGIDEKLFF	TGTGCCAGCAGCTCTCAGGGGATAGATGAAAAACTGTTTTTT
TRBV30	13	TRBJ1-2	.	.	CAWSRGSFYGYTF	TGTGCCTGGAGTAGGGGATCTTTCTATGGCTACACCTTC
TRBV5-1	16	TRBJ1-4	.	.	CASSLAGGQNNEKLFF	TGCGCCAGCAGCTTGGCCGGTGGACAGAATAATGAAAAACTGTTTTTT
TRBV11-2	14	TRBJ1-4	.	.	CASSSRGVNEKLFF	TGTGCCAGCAGCTCCCGGGGGGTAAATGAAAAACTGTTTTTT
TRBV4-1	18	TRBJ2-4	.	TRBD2	CASSPLGLAGGEKNIQYF	TGCGCCAGCAGCCCCCTCGGGCTTGCGGGGGGGGAGAAAAACATTCAGTACTTC
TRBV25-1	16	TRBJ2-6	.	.	CASRGRQAKGANVLTF	TGTGCCAGCAGGGGCCGACAGGCCAAGGGGGCCAACGTCCTGACTTTC
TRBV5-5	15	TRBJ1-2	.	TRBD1	CASSDPGQGNYGYTF	TGTGCCAGCAGCGATCCGGGACAGGGGAACTATGGCTACACCTTC
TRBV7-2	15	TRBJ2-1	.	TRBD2	CASSLLAGAPNEQFF	TGTGCCAGCAGCTTACTAGCGGGGGCCCCCAATGAGCAGTTCTTC
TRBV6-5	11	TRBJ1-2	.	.	CASSYAGGYTF	TGTGCCAGCAGTTACGCGGGAGGCTACACCTTC
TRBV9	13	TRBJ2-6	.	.	CASYRSGANVLTF	TGTGCCAGTTACCGGAGTGGGGCCAACGTCCTGACTTTC
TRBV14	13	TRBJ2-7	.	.	CASSQAPSYEQYF	TGTGCCAGCAGCCAGGCTCCTTCCTACGAGCAGTACTTC
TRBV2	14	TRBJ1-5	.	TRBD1	CASSLDRGRQPQHF	TGTGCCAGCAGCCTCGACAGGGGAAGGCAGCCCCAGCATTTT
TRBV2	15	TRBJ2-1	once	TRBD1	CASSEPGGSYNEQFF	TGTGCCAGCAGTGAACCAGGGGGCTCCTACAATGAGCAGTTCTTC
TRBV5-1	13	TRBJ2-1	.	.	CASSLVGGNEQFF	TGCGCCAGCAGCTTGGTGGGGGGCAATGAGCAGTTCTTC
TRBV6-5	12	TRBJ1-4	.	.	CASTETFGKLFF	TGTGCCAGCACAGAAACCTTTGGAAAACTGTTTTTT
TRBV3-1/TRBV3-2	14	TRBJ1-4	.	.	CASSSFEGDEKLFF	TGTGCCAGCAGCTCTTTTGAAGGGGATGAAAAACTGTTTTTT
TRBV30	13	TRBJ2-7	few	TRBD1	CAWNRQGADEQYF	TGTGCCTGGAACAGACAGGGGGCCGACGAGCAGTACTTC
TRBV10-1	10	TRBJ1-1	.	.	CASSPTEAFF	TGCGCCAGCAGCCCTACGGAAGCTTTCTTT
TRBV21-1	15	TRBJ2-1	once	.	CASTNRGSSYNEQFF	TGTGCCAGCACCAACAGGGGAAGCTCCTACAATGAGCAGTTCTTC
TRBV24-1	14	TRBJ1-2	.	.	CATSPGIEGYGYTF	TGTGCCACCAGCCCGGGGATAGAGGGCTATGGCTACACCTTC
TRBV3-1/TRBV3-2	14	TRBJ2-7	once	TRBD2	CASSPSGGFYEQYF	TGTGCCAGCAGCCCTAGCGGGGGGTTCTACGAGCAGTACTTC